This TCR beta chain was documented in a study of T-cell memory formation after mild COVID-19. Study-level results: Pre-infection memory carried some responding clones, suggesting that cross-reactive memory joined.

One entry per CDR3 protein results from TCRdb running MiXCR on the 5' RACE reads. Here the sample spans about 130,000 distinct CDR3 sequences, 15% to 20% being singletons. Many counts were recorded for this clonotype. Its antigen is unidentified. Germline CDR1 and CDR2: SGHRS and YFSETQ. J was trimmed by 5 bases and V by 3 bases; bases with no gene match: 7. This CDR3 comprises 14 residues. The chain has TRBV5-1 and TRBJ2-5; 7 nucleotides line up with TRBD1. This clonotype originated in an adult woman who had mild COVID-19 (a few samples of this study predate the infection). Cell type and time point are not known. The sample comprised PBMCs or a T cell subset sorted from them (not recorded which). CDR3 coding DNA: TGCGCCAGCAGCTCCGGACAGGTTGGCGAGACCCAGTACTTC. Translated: CASSSGQVGETQYF.